This is a list of T cell receptor beta chains from one sample in a study of cytomegalovirus exposure and HLA in healthy donors. The data were produced by immunoSEQ multiplex PCR, yet TCRdb's version contains in-frame clones alone and is incomplete. The sample yields 80,000 to 100,000 clones, around 75% seen once. Source material: PBMCs. The source of these receptors is a young man in good health and CMV-seropositive. Each CDR3 is given with its conserved first and last residue. The order of the fields is D gene, V gene, CDR3 length, J gene, clone size, CDR3 DNA, CDR3 protein. A D gene is named only where the DNA matches it firmly. Rows give clone size only sometimes, using once, few, many, or a class for an expanded clone.

D: -; V: TRBV2; length: 17; J: TRBJ2-1; size: -; DNA: TGTGCCAGCAGTGTTCGGATGCCTCGGGGCTCCTACAATGAGCAGTTCTTC; CDR3: CASSVRMPRGSYNEQFF
D: -; V: TRBV6-5; length: 15; J: TRBJ1-1; size: -; DNA: TGTGCCAGCAGTTACTCTGGACCCGGGGTCACTGAAGCTTTCTTT; CDR3: CASSYSGPGVTEAFF
D: -; V: TRBV5-1; length: 14; J: TRBJ2-5; size: -; DNA: TGCGCCAGCACAACCCATCGACAACAAGAGACCCAGTACTTC; CDR3: CASTTHRQQETQYF
D: TRBD2; V: TRBV29-1; length: 14; J: TRBJ2-3; size: few; DNA: TGCAGCGTTGATAGCGGGGGGTGGACAGATACGCAGTATTTT; CDR3: CSVDSGGWTDTQYF
D: -; V: TRBV19; length: 11; J: TRBJ1-2; size: -; DNA: TGTGCCAGTAAAACGGGCTATGGCTACACCTTC; CDR3: CASKTGYGYTF
D: -; V: TRBV5-1; length: 14; J: TRBJ1-1; size: -; DNA: TGCGCCAGCAGCTTGGGGCACGACTCCGATGAAGCTTTCTTT; CDR3: CASSLGHDSDEAFF
D: TRBD1; V: TRBV5-6; length: 15; J: TRBJ1-2; size: -; DNA: TGTGCCAGCAGACCCCGGACAGGGGGAGAGAAGGGCTACACCTTC; CDR3: CASRPRTGGEKGYTF
D: TRBD1; V: TRBV5-4; length: 16; J: TRBJ2-4; size: -; DNA: TGTGCCAGCAGCTCCCCGGGGGACAGGGGGCCGGACATTCAGTACTTC; CDR3: CASSSPGDRGPDIQYF
D: -; V: TRBV2; length: 15; J: TRBJ1-6; size: -; DNA: TGTGCCAGCAGTGCTGGGGGGGGACCTAATTCACCCCTCCACTTT; CDR3: CASSAGGGPNSPLHF
D: TRBD1; V: TRBV5-4; length: 15; J: TRBJ2-2; size: -; DNA: TGTGCCAGCAGCGGACCGGGACAGGACACCGGGGAGCTGTTTTTT; CDR3: CASSGPGQDTGELFF
D: -; V: TRBV6-1; length: 13; J: TRBJ2-7; size: -; DNA: TGTGCCAGCAGTGAAGTCAAGGACTTTAAGCAGTACTTC; CDR3: CASSEVKDFKQYF
D: TRBD2; V: TRBV2; length: 16; J: TRBJ2-3; size: -; DNA: TGTGCCAGCAAGACCGGGACTAGCGTCGGCACAGATACGCAGTATTTT; CDR3: CASKTGTSVGTDTQYF
D: -; V: TRBV2; length: 17; J: TRBJ2-1; size: -; DNA: TGTGCCAGCAGCCCCAGTCCCGGTGGAGGTTCCTACAATGAGCAGTTCTTC; CDR3: CASSPSPGGGSYNEQFF
D: -; V: TRBV1; length: 14; J: TRBJ2-7; size: -; DNA: TGCACCAGCAGCCGAATATCGAATCGCTACGAGCAGTACTTC; CDR3: CTSSRISNRYEQYF
D: TRBD1; V: TRBV27; length: 15; J: TRBJ2-7; size: -; DNA: TGTGCCAGCAGTTTACAGGGGGCAAGCTCCTACGAGCAGTACTTC; CDR3: CASSLQGASSYEQYF
D: TRBD1; V: TRBV27; length: 16; J: TRBJ1-2; size: -; DNA: TGTGCCAGCAGTTTAACGACAGGGGGCGCTGGCTATGGCTACACCTTC; CDR3: CASSLTTGGAGYGYTF
D: -; V: TRBV4-1; length: 15; J: TRBJ2-1; size: -; DNA: TGCGCCAGCAGCCAAGGCCTAGCGATTCAAAATGAGCAGTTCTTC; CDR3: CASSQGLAIQNEQFF
D: -; V: TRBV9; length: 12; J: TRBJ2-1; size: few; DNA: TGTGCCAGCTCCGGGGCGGGGAGTGAGCAGTTCTTC; CDR3: CASSGAGSEQFF
D: -; V: TRBV6-5; length: 15; J: TRBJ1-4; size: -; DNA: TGTGCCAGCAGTTACTCCGCAGGACTAAATGAAAAACTGTTTTTT; CDR3: CASSYSAGLNEKLFF
D: -; V: TRBV9; length: 17; J: TRBJ2-6; size: -; DNA: TGTGCCAGCAGCGTTTCAGGGGCGGCAGCTGGGGCCAACGTCCTGACTTTC; CDR3: CASSVSGAAAGANVLTF
D: -; V: TRBV2; length: 13; J: TRBJ1-2; size: -; DNA: TGTGCCAGTCTGCGGGGATTTAACTATGGCTACACCTTC; CDR3: CASLRGFNYGYTF
D: TRBD1; V: TRBV6-5; length: 16; J: TRBJ1-2; size: -; DNA: TGTGCCAGCAGTTCCACACCATACAACCCAGGGGGGGGCTACACCTTC; CDR3: CASSSTPYNPGGGYTF
D: TRBD2; V: TRBV7-8; length: 14; J: TRBJ2-3; size: -; DNA: TGTGCCAGCAGCTTCGAACGGGGGGCAGATACGCAGTATTTT; CDR3: CASSFERGADTQYF